This passage covers 4 T cell receptor beta chains from one sample sequenced in a study of vaccination and CD4 T cells after COVID-19. Sequence data for DNA of cultured CD4+ T cells were generated by the Oncomine TCR Beta short-read assay. TCRdb re-analysed the PCR reads in MiXCR, keeping a single row per CDR3 protein. The sample consists of about 13,000 distinct CDR3 sequences, roughly 26% of them appearing once. Which antigens these TCRs recognize remains unknown. The treatment denotes: roughly 10-day PBMC culture with coronavirus spike peptide pools or control peptides (ViraFEST assay). The sequencing used CD4+ T cells from blood, cultured in vitro, collected before SARS-CoV-2 vaccination. The receptors come from a human donor who received a COVID-19 vaccine.

In this sample, this clonotype turned up a few times. The rearrangement links TRBV20-1 to TRBJ1-1, with D unresolved. The CDR3 length is 12 residues. CDR1 is DFQATT, CDR2 SNEGSKA, per germline (reference sequence). Between the trimmed V and J ends, which lost 1 base and 6 bases, there was a span of 9 bases. The CDR3 DNA is TGCAGTGCTAGAGGCCAGTTCGCTGAAGCTTTCTTT. It specifies CSARGQFAEAFF.

This clonotype was picked up one time. V and J are TRBV18 and TRBJ2-1; D is possibly TRBD1 or TRBD2 (5 bases each). This CDR3 is 17 amino acids long. CDR1 and CDR2 (germline): KGHSH, LQKENI. Trimming shortened V by 0 bases and J by 5 bases, and 17 bases separated the two germline ends. The CDR3 DNA is TGTGCCAGCTCACCACCAAGGGGAGAAGGGTCTGACAATGAGCAGTTCTTC. Encoded protein: CASSPPRGEGSDNEQFF.

In this sample, this clonotype turned up a few times. The CDR3 protein is CASSSYGAMNTEAFF. Here the CDR3 DNA reads TGTGCCAGCAGTAGCTACGGGGCCATGAACACTGAAGCTTTCTTT. V gene TRBV12-3 or TRBV12-4 combines with J gene TRBJ1-1, with D possibly being TRBD1 (5 bases). This CDR3 has 15 residues. V lost 5 bases to trimming and J lost 0 bases, with 13 bases between them.

The V gene is TRBV29-1, the J gene TRBJ1-1; D call uncertain. Between the trimmed V and J ends, which lost 3 bases and 1 base, there was a span of 15 bases. The germline gives CDR1 SQVTM, CDR2 ANQGSEA. This CDR3 is built from 15 residues. CDR3 residues: CSVDPRTSQNTEAFF. In nucleotides, the CDR3 is TGCAGCGTTGACCCGAGGACGAGTCAGAACACTGAAGCTTTCTTT. The full variable domain, completed using reference TRBV29-1 and TRBJ1-1, is SAVISQKPSRDICQRGTSLTIQCQVDSQVTMMFWYRQQPGQSLTLIATANQGSEATYESGFVIDKFPISRPNLTFSTLTVSNMSPEDSSIYLCSVDPRTSQNTEAFFGQGTRLTVV.